The sequence of this T cell receptor (beta chain) was determined in a study of post-analysis software for immune sequencing data. Study details: Recorded disease courses covered relapsing-remitting, secondary progressive and progressive-relapsing multiple sclerosis. Some patients had no subtype annotation.

Unique molecular identifiers were present in the TCR beta cDNA libraries. T cells, about 0.95 to 10 million of them, yielded approximately 500,000 cDNA molecules. TCRdb re-called the PCR reads with MiXCR, one entry per CDR3 protein. The data show hundreds of thousands of distinct CDR3 sequences, approximately 60% seen once. Notes on the study in general: TRBV segments more frequent in patients than in controls numbered roughly 5 and included TRBV5-6, TRBV5-1 and TRBV20-1. Compared with controls, patients showed significantly lower normalized Chao1 diversity. When the samples were clustered directly with F measure, those that had been prepared in the same batch showed strong co-clustering.

In its sample, this clonotype was seen a few times. Its target is not known. V lost 5 bases, J lost 6 bases, and 14 bases lay in between. Germline assignment: CDR1 SGHAT and CDR2 FQNNGV. CDR3 length equals 13 residues. The sequenced sample was blood. J is TRBJ2-7 and V is TRBV11-2; D remains ambiguous. The sequence was obtained from a girl aged 2 to 10 with multiple sclerosis. The CDR3 DNA sequence: TGTGCCAGCAGCCCTTTAGCCCCTTCCGAGCAGTACTTC. As protein: CASSPLAPSEQYF.